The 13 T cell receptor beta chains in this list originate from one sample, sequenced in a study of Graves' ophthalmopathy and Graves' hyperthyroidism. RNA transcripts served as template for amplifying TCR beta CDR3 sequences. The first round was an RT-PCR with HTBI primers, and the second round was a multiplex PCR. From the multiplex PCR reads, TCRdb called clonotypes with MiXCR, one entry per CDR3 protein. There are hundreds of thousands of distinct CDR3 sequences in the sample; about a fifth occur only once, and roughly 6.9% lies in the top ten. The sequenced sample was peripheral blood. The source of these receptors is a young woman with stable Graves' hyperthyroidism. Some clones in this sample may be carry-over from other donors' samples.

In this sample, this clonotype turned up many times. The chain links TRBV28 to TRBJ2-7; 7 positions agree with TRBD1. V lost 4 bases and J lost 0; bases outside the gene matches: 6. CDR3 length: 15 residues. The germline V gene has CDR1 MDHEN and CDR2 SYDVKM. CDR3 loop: CASSSSGGHSYEQYF. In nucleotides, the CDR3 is TGTGCCAGCAGTTCGTCAGGGGGTCACTCCTACGAGCAGTACTTC.

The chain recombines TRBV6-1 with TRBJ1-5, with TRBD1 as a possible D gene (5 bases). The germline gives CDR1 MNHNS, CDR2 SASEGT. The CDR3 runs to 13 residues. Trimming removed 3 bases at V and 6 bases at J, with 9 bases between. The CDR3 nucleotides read TGTGCCAGCAGTGACTTGAGGGGTCAGCCCCAGCATTTT. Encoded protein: CASSDLRGQPQHF.

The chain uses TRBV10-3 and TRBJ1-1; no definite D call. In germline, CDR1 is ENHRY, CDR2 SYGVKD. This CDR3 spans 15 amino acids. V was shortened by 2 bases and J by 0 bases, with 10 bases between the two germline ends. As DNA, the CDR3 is TGTGCCATCAGTGAGAACCCACGATTGAACACTGAAGCTTTCTTT. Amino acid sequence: CAISENPRLNTEAFF.

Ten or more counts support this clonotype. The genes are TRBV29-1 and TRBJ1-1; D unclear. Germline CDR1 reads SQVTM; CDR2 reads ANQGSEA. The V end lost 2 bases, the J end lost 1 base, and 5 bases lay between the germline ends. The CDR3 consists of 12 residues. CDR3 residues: CSVETENTEAFF. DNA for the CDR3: TGCAGCGTTGAAACAGAGAACACTGAAGCTTTCTTT. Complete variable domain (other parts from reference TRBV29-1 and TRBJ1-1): SAVISQKPSRDICQRGTSLTIQCQVDSQVTMMFWYRQQPGQSLTLIATANQGSEATYESGFVIDKFPISRPNLTFSTLTVSNMSPEDSSIYLCSVETENTEAFFGQGTRLTVV.

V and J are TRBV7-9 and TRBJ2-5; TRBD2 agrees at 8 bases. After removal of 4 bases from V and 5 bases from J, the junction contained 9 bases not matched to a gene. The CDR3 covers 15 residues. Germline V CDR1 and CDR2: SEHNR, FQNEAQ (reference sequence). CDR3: CASSSPGGPEETQYF. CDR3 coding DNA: TGTGCCAGCAGCTCGCCGGGGGGGCCAGAGGAGACCCAGTACTTC.

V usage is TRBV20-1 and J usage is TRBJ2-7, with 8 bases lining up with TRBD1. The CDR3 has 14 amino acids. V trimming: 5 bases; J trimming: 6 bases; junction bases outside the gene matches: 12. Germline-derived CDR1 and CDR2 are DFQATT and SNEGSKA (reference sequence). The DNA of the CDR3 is TGCAGTGCTTCCGGACAGGGACTGGTAAGCGAGCAGTACTTC. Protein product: CSASGQGLVSEQYF.

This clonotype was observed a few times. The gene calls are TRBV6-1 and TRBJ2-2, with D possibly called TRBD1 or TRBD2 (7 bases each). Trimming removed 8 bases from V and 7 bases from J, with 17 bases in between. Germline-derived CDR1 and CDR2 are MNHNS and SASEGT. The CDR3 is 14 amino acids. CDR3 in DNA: TGTGCCAGCCCGGGGAGGGGGCCCGGCGGGGAGCTGTTTTTT. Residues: CASPGRGPGGELFF.

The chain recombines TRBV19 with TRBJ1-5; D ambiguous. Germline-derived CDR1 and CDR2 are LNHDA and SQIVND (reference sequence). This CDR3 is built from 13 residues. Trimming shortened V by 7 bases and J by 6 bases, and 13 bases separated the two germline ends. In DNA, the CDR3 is TGTGCCAGTACCTCAACATTATTTCAGCCCCAGCATTTT. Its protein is CASTSTLFQPQHF.

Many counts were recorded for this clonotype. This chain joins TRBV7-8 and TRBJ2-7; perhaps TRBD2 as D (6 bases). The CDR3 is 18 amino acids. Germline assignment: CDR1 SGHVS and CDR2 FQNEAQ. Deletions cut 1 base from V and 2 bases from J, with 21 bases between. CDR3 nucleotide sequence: TGTGCCAGCAGCTTAGGATTCGTAGGAGGGGACCAAACCTACGAGCAGTACTTC. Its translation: CASSLGFVGGDQTYEQYF.

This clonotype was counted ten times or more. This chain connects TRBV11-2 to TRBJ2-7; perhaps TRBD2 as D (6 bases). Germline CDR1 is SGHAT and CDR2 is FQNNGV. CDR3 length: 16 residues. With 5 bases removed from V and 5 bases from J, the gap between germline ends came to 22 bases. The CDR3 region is CASSPNPRGHSHEQYF. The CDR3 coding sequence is TGTGCCAGCAGCCCTAACCCGCGGGGCCATTCGCACGAGCAGTACTTC.

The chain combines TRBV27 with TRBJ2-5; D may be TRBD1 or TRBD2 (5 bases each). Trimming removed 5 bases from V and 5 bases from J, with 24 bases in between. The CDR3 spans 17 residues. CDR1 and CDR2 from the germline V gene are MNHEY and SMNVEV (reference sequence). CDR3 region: CASSTHIGTQETETQYF. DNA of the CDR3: TGTGCCAGCAGTACCCACATAGGGACCCAAGAGACGGAGACCCAGTACTTC.

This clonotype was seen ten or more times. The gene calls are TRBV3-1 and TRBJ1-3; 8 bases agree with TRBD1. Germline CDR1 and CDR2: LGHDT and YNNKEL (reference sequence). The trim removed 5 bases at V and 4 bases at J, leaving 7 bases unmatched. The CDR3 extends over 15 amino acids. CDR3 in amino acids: CASSFRTGSGNTIYF. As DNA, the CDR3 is TGTGCCAGCAGCTTTCGGACAGGGTCCGGAAACACCATATATTTT.

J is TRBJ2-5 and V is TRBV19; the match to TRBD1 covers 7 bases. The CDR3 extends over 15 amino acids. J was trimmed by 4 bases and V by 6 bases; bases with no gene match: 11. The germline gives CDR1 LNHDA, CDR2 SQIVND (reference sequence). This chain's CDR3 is CASRSRGSWAETQYF. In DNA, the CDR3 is TGTGCCAGTAGGTCCAGGGGGAGTTGGGCAGAGACCCAGTACTTC.